Described below is a single T cell receptor (beta chain) sequence and its context. As yet, its antigen is unknown. These data are taken from a study of vaccination effects on CD4 cells after COVID-19. Expansion of antigen-specific CD4+ T cells with viral peptide pools was carried out by the ViraFEST assay before sequencing. CD4+ T cells were isolated after around ten days of culture. The cohort was immunized with two doses of either the BNT162b2 or mRNA-1273 vaccine. Vaccinated recipients, who were negative for nucleocapsid antibodies, had no history of SARS-CoV-2 infection. The CDR3 length is 16 residues. Germline V gene sequence: CDR1 LGHDT, CDR2 YNNKEL (reference sequence). V trimming: 4 bases; J trimming: 5 bases; junction bases outside the gene matches: 10. Assay: immunoSEQ multiplex PCR; the TCRdb copy retains only in-frame clones and omits some. The sample has tens of thousands of clones, roughly four fifths seen once.

This chain uses TRBV3-1 (or the pseudogene TRBV3-2) with TRBJ2-3, with 9 positions matching TRBD2. Source: CD4+ T cells from PBMCs cultured with HCoV-229E spike peptides, taken after COVID-19 vaccination. The sequence was obtained from a human donor who received a COVID-19 vaccine. The CDR3 bases are TGTGCCAGCAGCCGAGCTGGCGGGGGGGAGGGAGATACGCAGTATTTT. Amino acid sequence: CASSRAGGGEGDTQYF.